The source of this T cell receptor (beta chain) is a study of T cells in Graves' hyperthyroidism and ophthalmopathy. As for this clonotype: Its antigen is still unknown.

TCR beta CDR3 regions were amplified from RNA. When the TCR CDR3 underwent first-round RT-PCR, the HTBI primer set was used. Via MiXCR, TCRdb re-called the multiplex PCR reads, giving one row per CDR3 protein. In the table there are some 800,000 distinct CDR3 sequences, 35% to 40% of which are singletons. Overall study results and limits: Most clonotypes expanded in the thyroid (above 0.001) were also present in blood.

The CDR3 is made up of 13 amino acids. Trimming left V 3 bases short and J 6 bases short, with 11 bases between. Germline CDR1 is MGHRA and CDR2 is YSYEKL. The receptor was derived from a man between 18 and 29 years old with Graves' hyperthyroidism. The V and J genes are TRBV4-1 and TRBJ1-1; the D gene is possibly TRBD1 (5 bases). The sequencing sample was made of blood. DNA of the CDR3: TGCGCCAGCAGCCAGACCAGGGACCCTGAAGCTTTCTTT. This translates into CASSQTRDPEAFF.